These 7 T cell receptor beta chains were sequenced from one sample in a study of immune cell composition in non-small cell lung cancer. Profiled with immunoSEQ multiplex PCR; TCRdb holds only in-frame clones, not every one. Here the sample spans roughly 1,700 clones, 60% to 85% being singletons. Input material: lung tumor tissue. Receptors were obtained from a human donor with non-small cell lung cancer.

This chain joins TRBV4-2 and TRBJ2-7; no clear D. This CDR3 comprises 13 residues. The V gene's germline CDR1 is LGHNA and CDR2 YNFKEQ. Trimming cost V 2 bases and J 6 bases, with 11 bases left between them. CDR3 DNA: TGTGCCAGCAGCCAATCTTTAGAACCCGAGCAGTACTTC. Protein sequence: CASSQSLEPEQYF.

The chain joins TRBV27 to TRBJ2-7; 14 bases match TRBD2. The V gene's germline CDR1 is MNHEY and CDR2 SMNVEV (reference sequence). The CDR3 runs to 18 residues. V gave up 0 bases and J gave up 5 bases; unmatched junction bases: 9. CDR3 in DNA: TGTGCCAGCAGTTTATCCAGCCCGGGACTAGCGGGAGTTAACGAGCAGTACTTC. Protein product: CASSLSSPGLAGVNEQYF.

This clone is a singleton in its sample. The chain joins TRBV4-3 to TRBJ2-7; D uncertain. V lost 0 bases and J 2 bases, leaving 11 bases between the germline ends. Germline lookup yields CDR1 LGHNA and CDR2 YSLEER. The CDR3 spans 15 residues. CDR3 nucleotide sequence: TGCGCCAGCAGCCAAGAGAGGAGTATCGCCTACGAGCAGTACTTC. It codes for CASSQERSIAYEQYF.

The V call is TRBV18, the J call TRBJ2-7, with D unresolved. This CDR3 comprises 14 residues. Germline values: CDR1 KGHSH, CDR2 LQKENI. V lost 2 bases and J 0 bases, leaving 8 bases between the germline ends. The CDR3 sequence: CASSPERNSYEQYF. The CDR3 DNA follows: TGTGCCAGCTCACCAGAGAGGAACTCCTACGAGCAGTACTTC.

This clone was seen a handful of times. CDR3 region: CASRGQSSGNTIYF. The CDR3 DNA reads as TGTGCCAGCAGGGGACAGAGCTCTGGAAACACCATATATTTT. V gene TRBV28 combines with J gene TRBJ1-3; 7 bases map to TRBD1. V was clipped by 6 bases and J by 0 bases; unmatched bases: 2. Germline V gene data show CDR1 as MDHEN and CDR2 as SYDVKM. This CDR3 contains 14 residues.

The chain combines TRBV6-5 with TRBJ2-5, with D possibly matching TRBD1 (6 bases). V was clipped by 4 bases and J by 4 bases, with 19 bases between them. CDR1 is MNHEY and CDR2 is SVGAGI in the germline V gene. The CDR3 length is 16 residues. CDR3 in DNA: TGTGCCAGCAGTTTCCAACACAGGGTGAGGGGAGAGACCCAGTACTTC. The encoded protein is CASSFQHRVRGETQYF.

V gene TRBV15 combines with J gene TRBJ1-5; no definite D call. The CDR3 extends over 16 amino acids. The V end was cut by 0 bases, the J end by 3 bases, with 12 bases between. Germline V lookup: CDR1 LNHNV, CDR2 YYDKDF (reference sequence). The CDR3: CATSRDLVSTNQPQHF. Here the CDR3 DNA reads TGTGCCACCAGCAGAGATCTGGTCTCTACCAATCAGCCCCAGCATTTT.